The rows below give T cell receptor beta chains drawn from one sample of a study of blood T cell repertoires in COVID-19. Assay used: immunoSEQ multiplex PCR; TCRdb lists only in-frame clones, some missing. Among around 70,000 clones listed, approximately 78% were seen once. The sample consisted of peripheral blood. These receptor sequences come from a human donor in a cohort sampled during active COVID-19. The CDR3 runs from the conserved cysteine through the conserved F or W. Each record gives: CDR3 DNA, CDR3 protein, J gene, V gene, clone size, D gene, CDR3 length. D genes are given only for firm matches. Expanded clones are given a class, and other clones once, few, many or no size at all.

CDR3 DNA: TGTGCCACCAGCAGAGTGGGACTAGCGCAAAACAATGAGCAGTTCTTC
CDR3 protein: CATSRVGLAQNNEQFF
J gene: TRBJ2-1
V gene: TRBV15
clone size: .
D gene: TRBD2
CDR3 length: 16

CDR3 DNA: TGTGCCAGCAGTTACACTTCGGACATTGGGGGCAATCAGCCCCAGCATTTT
CDR3 protein: CASSYTSDIGGNQPQHF
J gene: TRBJ1-5
V gene: TRBV6-2/TRBV6-3
clone size: .
D gene: .
CDR3 length: 17

CDR3 DNA: TGCAGCGTATTACAGGGGGCTGGCACTGAAGCTTTCTTT
CDR3 protein: CSVLQGAGTEAFF
J gene: TRBJ1-1
V gene: TRBV29-1
clone size: .
D gene: TRBD1
CDR3 length: 13

CDR3 DNA: TGTGCCAGCAGTGAAGCTCAGGGCGCCAAGGGTGGCTACACCTTC
CDR3 protein: CASSEAQGAKGGYTF
J gene: TRBJ1-2
V gene: TRBV2
clone size: once
D gene: .
CDR3 length: 15

CDR3 DNA: TGTGCCAGCAGCTTAGCGGGGACAGGATACAATCAGCCCCAGCATTTT
CDR3 protein: CASSLAGTGYNQPQHF
J gene: TRBJ1-5
V gene: TRBV7-2
clone size: .
D gene: TRBD1
CDR3 length: 16

CDR3 DNA: TGTGCCAGCAGCCCCCGGACTAGCGGGAGAGGCAACGAGCAGTACTTC
CDR3 protein: CASSPRTSGRGNEQYF
J gene: TRBJ2-7
V gene: TRBV11-3
clone size: .
D gene: TRBD2
CDR3 length: 16

CDR3 DNA: TGTGCCAGCCGCCTAAGAGCGGGGAAGAACAATGAGCAGTTCTTC
CDR3 protein: CASRLRAGKNNEQFF
J gene: TRBJ2-1
V gene: TRBV2
clone size: few
D gene: TRBD2
CDR3 length: 15

CDR3 DNA: TGTGCCAGTAGTGTCACAGCTACCCCCGAAGCTTTCTTT
CDR3 protein: CASSVTATPEAFF
J gene: TRBJ1-1
V gene: TRBV19
clone size: .
D gene: .
CDR3 length: 13

CDR3 DNA: TGTGCCAGCAGTTACTCTCACATCTACGAGCAGTACTTC
CDR3 protein: CASSYSHIYEQYF
J gene: TRBJ2-7
V gene: TRBV6-2/TRBV6-3
clone size: many
D gene: .
CDR3 length: 13

CDR3 DNA: TGTGCCAGCAGCAGAACTAGCGGCGGCACAGATACGCAGTATTTT
CDR3 protein: CASSRTSGGTDTQYF
J gene: TRBJ2-3
V gene: TRBV7-9
clone size: .
D gene: TRBD2
CDR3 length: 15

CDR3 DNA: TGTGCCTGGAGCTGGCTAGCGGGAGGCGAGCAGTACTTC
CDR3 protein: CAWSWLAGGEQYF
J gene: TRBJ2-7
V gene: TRBV30
clone size: .
D gene: TRBD2
CDR3 length: 13

CDR3 DNA: TGTGCCAGCAAGACGGGGTTTTATGGCTACACCTTC
CDR3 protein: CASKTGFYGYTF
J gene: TRBJ1-2
V gene: TRBV27
clone size: few
D gene: .
CDR3 length: 12

CDR3 DNA: TGTGCCAGCAGCTCCCGTTCGTACACCGGGGAGCTGTTTTTT
CDR3 protein: CASSSRSYTGELFF
J gene: TRBJ2-2
V gene: TRBV7-2
clone size: once
D gene: .
CDR3 length: 14

CDR3 DNA: TGTGCCAGCAGCTCACCCACGCGGGGTGTGGAGACCCAGTACTTC
CDR3 protein: CASSSPTRGVETQYF
J gene: TRBJ2-5
V gene: TRBV6-2/TRBV6-3
clone size: .
D gene: .
CDR3 length: 15

CDR3 DNA: TGTGCCAGCAGCCAACAGGGGGGGGGCACTGAAGCTTTCTTT
CDR3 protein: CASSQQGGGTEAFF
J gene: TRBJ1-1
V gene: TRBV5-5
clone size: few
D gene: TRBD1
CDR3 length: 14

CDR3 DNA: TGTGCCACCAGCGCCGGGGGGACGGCCCTTAATTCACCCCTCCACTTT
CDR3 protein: CATSAGGTALNSPLHF
J gene: TRBJ1-6
V gene: TRBV15
clone size: .
D gene: .
CDR3 length: 16

CDR3 DNA: TGTGCCTGGAGTGTAGGCCAGGGTTTCGAAAAACTGTTTTTT
CDR3 protein: CAWSVGQGFEKLFF
J gene: TRBJ1-4
V gene: TRBV30
clone size: .
D gene: .
CDR3 length: 14

CDR3 DNA: TGTGCCAGCAGAAGACAGGAGTCCTCTGGAAACACCATATATTTT
CDR3 protein: CASRRQESSGNTIYF
J gene: TRBJ1-3
V gene: TRBV6-5
clone size: .
D gene: .
CDR3 length: 15

CDR3 DNA: TGTGCCACCAGTGATTCGTCACTTAGCGCAGATACGCAGTATTTT
CDR3 protein: CATSDSSLSADTQYF
J gene: TRBJ2-3
V gene: TRBV24-1
clone size: .
D gene: .
CDR3 length: 15

CDR3 DNA: TGCGCCAGCAGCCCCATCTCGGGGGGAAACACCATATATTTT
CDR3 protein: CASSPISGGNTIYF
J gene: TRBJ1-3
V gene: TRBV5-1
clone size: .
D gene: .
CDR3 length: 14

CDR3 DNA: TGTGCCAGCAGCTTAAGACGGGATAGGGGGCTATCCTACAATGAGCAGTTCTTC
CDR3 protein: CASSLRRDRGLSYNEQFF
J gene: TRBJ2-1
V gene: TRBV11-2
clone size: .
D gene: TRBD1
CDR3 length: 18

CDR3 DNA: TGTGCCAGCCGTACAGGGAACTATGGCTACACCTTC
CDR3 protein: CASRTGNYGYTF
J gene: TRBJ1-2
V gene: TRBV28
clone size: .
D gene: .
CDR3 length: 12

CDR3 DNA: TGCAGTGCTAGTCATCGCCGACTAGCGGCAACCTACGAGCAGTACTTC
CDR3 protein: CSASHRRLAATYEQYF
J gene: TRBJ2-7
V gene: TRBV20-1
clone size: .
D gene: TRBD2
CDR3 length: 16